These 29 T cell receptor beta chains originate from one sample sequenced in a study of blood T cell repertoires in COVID-19. Only in-frame clones appear in the TCRdb table, and some are missing; sequencing was by immunoSEQ multiplex PCR. The top ten clones hold roughly 8% of a sample with approximately 57,000 clones, around 80% of them seen once. Sequences were obtained from peripheral blood. These receptors all come from a woman older than 75 with acute or convalescent COVID-19.

The chain links TRBV19 to TRBJ2-6; possible D gene TRBD2, 6 bases. CDR1 and CDR2 from the germline V gene are LNHDA and SQIVND (reference sequence). The ends were cut back, 6 bases at V and 4 bases at J, with 16 bases in the middle. The CDR3 consists of 16 residues. CDR3 region: CASRTREFAGANVLTF. DNA for the CDR3: TGTGCCAGTAGGACCCGGGAGTTTGCGGGGGCCAACGTCCTGACTTTC.

V usage is TRBV29-1 and J usage is TRBJ2-1, with TRBD2 identical over 11 bases. Looked up from germline, CDR1 is SQVTM and CDR2 is ANQGSEA. The CDR3 has 14 residues. Unmatched junction bases numbered 6, after V lost 2 bases and J lost 9 bases. The CDR3 coding sequence is TGCAGCGTTGAACATGTGACTAGCGGGATTGAGCAGTTCTTC. Translated: CSVEHVTSGIEQFF.

The chain has TRBV5-1 and TRBJ2-2; the match to TRBD2 covers 10 bases. V gave up 4 bases and J gave up 1 base; unmatched junction bases: 4. Germline V CDR1 and CDR2: SGHRS, YFSETQ. The length of the CDR3 is 16 residues. The CDR3 loop is CASSLGLAENTGELFF. CDR3 DNA sequence: TGCGCCAGCAGCCTAGGACTAGCGGAGAACACCGGGGAGCTGTTTTTT.

This clone was observed once. The rearrangement uses TRBV11-1 and TRBJ2-3, with TRBD2 matching 13 bases. The junction had 8 bases not matched to a gene; V was cut back by 11 bases and J by 6 bases. The CDR3 is made up of 14 amino acids. CDR1 is SGHAT and CDR2 is FQDESV in the germline V gene (reference sequence). CDR3 protein: CASGTSGGADTQYF. The CDR3 DNA is TGTGCCTCGGGTACTAGCGGGGGGGCGGATACGCAGTATTTT.

This rearrangement joins TRBV28 to TRBJ2-5; 11 nucleotides align to TRBD2. V was clipped by 7 bases and J by 5 bases; unmatched bases: 12. CDR1 and CDR2 from the germline V gene are MDHEN and SYDVKM. The CDR3 has 16 amino acids. In DNA, the CDR3 is TGTGCCAGCACTAGCGGGGGGACGCCGCGCTTCGAGACCCAGTACTTC. It is translated as CASTSGGTPRFETQYF.

The rearrangement links TRBV5-1 to TRBJ2-3; unclear D gene. Trimming shortened V by 0 bases and J by 6 bases, and 14 bases separated the two germline ends. This CDR3 has 15 amino acids. CDR1 and CDR2 (germline): SGHRS, YFSETQ. CDR3 residues: CASSLAAPPGDTQYF. The CDR3 region has the DNA TGCGCCAGCAGCTTGGCGGCGCCTCCCGGGGATACGCAGTATTTT.

The chain carries TRBV14 and TRBJ2-3; D is possibly TRBD2 (5 bases). Germline assignment: CDR1 SGHDN and CDR2 FVKESK. V was shortened by 3 bases and J by 9 bases, with 10 bases between the two germline ends. The CDR3 consists of 12 residues. The CDR3 DNA reads as TGTGCCAGCAGCCATCCGGGCGGGACGCAGTATTTT. Its protein is CASSHPGGTQYF. The complete variable domain, with remaining parts taken from reference TRBV14 and TRBJ2-3, reads EAGVTQFPSHSVIEKGQTVTLRCDPISGHDNLYWYRRVMGKEIKFLLHFVKESKQDESGMPNNRFLAERTGGTYSTLKVQPAELEDSGVYFCASSHPGGTQYFGPGTRLTVL.

The CDR3 DNA is TGTGCCGGCCGACTCCTCTCATACGAGCAGTACTTC. It encodes CAGRLLSYEQYF. The V and J genes are TRBV30 and TRBJ2-7; no clear D. Trimming stripped 8 bases from V and 4 bases from J, with 15 bases between. This CDR3 has 12 residues. Germline loops: CDR1 GTSNPN, CDR2 SVGIG (reference sequence).

The chain uses TRBV6-1 and TRBJ1-5; D is unclear. The germline gives CDR1 MNHNS, CDR2 SASEGT. V lost 1 base and J 5 bases, leaving 9 bases between the germline ends. The CDR3 loop spans 14 amino acids. CDR3 nucleotides: TGTGCCAGCAGTGAAGGGGCCCTTCATCAGCCCCAGCATTTT. Residues: CASSEGALHQPQHF.

This chain connects TRBV30 to TRBJ1-2; TRBD1 might be the D (5 bases). In germline, CDR1 is GTSNPN, CDR2 SVGIG (reference sequence). Trimming stripped 0 bases from V and 8 bases from J, with 19 bases between. The CDR3 spans 15 residues. For the CDR3, the DNA is TGTGCCTGGAGTGTAGGGGCCCAGGGTGCGGGGGGCTACACCTTC. Translating gives CAWSVGAQGAGGYTF.

The V call is TRBV5-4, the J call TRBJ2-7; 9 bases are shared with TRBD2. This CDR3 contains 14 residues. Trimming took 4 bases from V and 0 from J; bases not matched to a gene: 2. The V gene's germline CDR1 is SGHNT and CDR2 YYREEE (reference sequence). The CDR3 loop is CASSPSGNSYEQYF. Written as DNA, the CDR3 is TGTGCCAGCAGCCCTAGCGGGAACTCCTACGAGCAGTACTTC.

The chain has TRBV2 and TRBJ2-1; 8 nucleotides line up with TRBD1. The CDR3 totals 14 residues. The germline CDR1 and CDR2 sequences are SNHLY and FYNNEI. V lost 6 bases and J lost 10; bases outside the gene matches: 11. As DNA, the CDR3 is TGTGCCAGCAGCCTCGCCGGGACAGGTAACGAGCAGTTCTTC. Amino acids: CASSLAGTGNEQFF.

The J gene is TRBJ1-5, the V gene TRBV6-5, with D tentatively TRBD1 (6 bases). Germline CDR1 MNHEY, CDR2 SVGAGI. The V end lost 6 bases, the J end lost 2 bases, and 11 bases lay between the germline ends. The CDR3 is 14 amino acids. CDR3 bases: TGTGCCAGCAGCCGGCAGGGGCGCAATCAGCCCCAGCATTTT. Amino acids: CASSRQGRNQPQHF.

The V gene is TRBV10-2, the J gene TRBJ1-5; D gene unclear. Germline V gene lookup returns CDR1 WSHSY and CDR2 SAAADI. This CDR3 contains 14 residues. Trimming cost V 7 bases and J 4 bases, with 14 bases left between them. The CDR3 here is CASTQAPFNQPQHF. The CDR3 DNA is TGCGCCAGCACGCAGGCTCCATTTAATCAGCCCCAGCATTTT.

V and J are TRBV19 and TRBJ2-6; D might be TRBD1 (6 bases). The V end was cut by 4 bases, the J end by 0 bases, with 16 bases between. Germline CDR1 and CDR2: LNHDA and SQIVND (reference sequence). The CDR3 totals 18 residues. CDR3 bases: TGTGCCAGTAGTACCCGAACAGGGACCACCTCTGGGGCCAACGTCCTGACTTTC. This codes for CASSTRTGTTSGANVLTF.

This chain links TRBV5-1 with TRBJ1-3; D uncertain. The CDR3 is 16 amino acids. V lost 2 bases and J lost 0, with 12 bases in between. Germline V gives CDR1 SGHRS, CDR2 YFSETQ. The CDR3, as DNA: TGCGCCAGCAGCTTCGGAACAGTTGGCTCTGGAAACACCATATATTTT. Its protein product is CASSFGTVGSGNTIYF.

The rearrangement joins TRBV4-1 to TRBJ1-1; TRBD1 matches at 7 bases. Trimming removed 0 bases from V and 9 bases from J; junction bases left unmatched: 10. Germline V gives CDR1 MGHRA, CDR2 YSYEKL. The CDR3 covers 15 residues. CDR3 sequence (DNA): TGCGCCAGCAGCCAAGATGGAAGCCCGGGACAGAAAGCTTTCTTT. It is translated as CASSQDGSPGQKAFF.

The gene calls are TRBV30 and TRBJ2-3; D is perhaps TRBD1 (5 bases). CDR3 size: 16 residues. Germline CDR1 reads GTSNPN; CDR2 reads SVGIG (reference sequence). V shed 7 bases and J shed 0 bases, with 20 bases lying between them. The CDR3 sequence: CASTGGKKTSTDTQYF. The DNA for the CDR3 is TGTGCCTCAACAGGCGGTAAGAAAACTAGCACAGATACGCAGTATTTT.

The chain recombines TRBV4-1 with TRBJ1-6; no definite D call. V shed 0 bases and J shed 13 bases, with 13 bases lying between them. Germline CDR1 and CDR2: MGHRA and YSYEKL. CDR3 length: 14 residues. The CDR3 DNA reads as TGCGCCAGCAGCCAAGATGAAGGCAGAGGCCCCCTCCACTTT. This sequence encodes CASSQDEGRGPLHF.

This chain connects TRBV14 to TRBJ2-1, with D perhaps TRBD2 (6 bases). The V gene's germline CDR1 is SGHDN and CDR2 FVKESK. CDR3 length: 13 residues. Trimming left V 1 base short and J 13 bases short, with 14 bases between. CDR3 residues: CASSQGRGTRQFF. The CDR3, as DNA: TGTGCCAGCAGCCAAGGTCGCGGGACGAGACAGTTCTTC.

V gene TRBV28 combines with J gene TRBJ1-6, with a tentative D call TRBD1 (6 bases). Trimming took off 1 base at V and 12 bases at J, with 13 bases between the two ends. Per germline, CDR1 MDHEN and CDR2 SYDVKM. CDR3 size: 14 residues. The CDR3 nucleotides are TGTGCCAGCAGTTTATTACAGGGTTCGGAACCCCTCCACTTT. The encoded protein is CASSLLQGSEPLHF.

This clone has just one count. The chain employs TRBV18 and TRBJ1-2; 7 bases map to TRBD1. The germline CDR1 and CDR2 sequences are KGHSH and LQKENI. J gave up 2 bases and V 3 bases, and 3 bases lay outside the gene matches. The CDR3 totals 14 residues. The CDR3 DNA reads TGTGCCAGCTCACCTGCGGGACAGAACTATGGCTACACCTTC. Its translation is CASSPAGQNYGYTF.

This sequence joins TRBV29-1 and TRBJ2-1, with 15 bases aligning to TRBD2. The CDR3 has 15 residues. Germline-derived CDR1 and CDR2 are SQVTM and ANQGSEA. Losses at the gene ends were 7 bases for V and 0 bases for J; bases not matched to a gene: 1. In DNA form, the CDR3 reads TGCAGCGGGGGACTAGCGGGAGGCTCCTACAATGAGCAGTTCTTC. Translating gives CSGGLAGGSYNEQFF.

This chain joins TRBV18 and TRBJ2-7, with TRBD1 as a possible D gene (5 bases). Trimming removed 4 bases at V and 6 bases at J, with 13 bases between. Germline values: CDR1 KGHSH, CDR2 LQKENI. This CDR3 has 13 residues. This chain's CDR3 is CASSRPGSGEQYF. The DNA of the CDR3 is TGTGCCAGCTCACGTCCAGGGTCGGGCGAGCAGTACTTC.

The chain recombines TRBV5-4 with TRBJ1-6; D ambiguous. The CDR3 sequence is 15 residues long. V was pared by 0 bases and J by 3 bases, with 7 bases between. Germline V lookup: CDR1 SGHNT, CDR2 YYREEE (reference sequence). This CDR3 reads CASSLVPGYNSPLHF. CDR3 DNA sequence: TGTGCCAGCAGCTTGGTTCCAGGCTATAATTCACCCCTCCACTTT.

V is TRBV19 and J is TRBJ2-6; no reliable D call. The germline V and J ends were trimmed by 6 bases and 2 bases, with 11 bases remaining between them. This CDR3 is built from 15 residues. Germline V gene lookup returns CDR1 LNHDA and CDR2 SQIVND (reference sequence). The CDR3 coding sequence is TGTGCCAGTAGACCAGACTGGGCTGGGGCCAACGTCCTGACTTTC. As protein: CASRPDWAGANVLTF.

V gene TRBV6-5 combines with J gene TRBJ2-2, with TRBD1 matching over 10 bases. Germline loops: CDR1 MNHEY, CDR2 SVGAGI. The CDR3 is made up of 13 amino acids. The V segment lost 11 bases and the J segment 7 bases; nucleotides outside the gene matches: 7. In nucleotides, the CDR3 is TGTGCCGGACGACAGGGGGCCGGCGGGGAGCTGTTTTTT. Its translation: CAGRQGAGGELFF.

V usage is TRBV5-1 and J usage is TRBJ2-6; unclear D gene. V was cut by 4 bases and J by 2 bases, with 16 bases left in between. Germline loops: CDR1 SGHRS, CDR2 YFSETQ. The CDR3 spans 17 residues. For the CDR3, the DNA is TGCGCCAGCAGCGCCGACGCGGTGGGTCCTGGGGCCAACGTCCTGACTTTC. It encodes CASSADAVGPGANVLTF.

This chain joins TRBV11-2 and TRBJ2-7; 7 bases match TRBD1. Germline CDR1 is SGHAT and CDR2 is FQNNGV. Trimming cost V 5 bases and J 5 bases; bases outside gene matches: 12. The CDR3 runs to 15 residues. CDR3 protein: CASSRDRVGWNEQYF. CDR3 DNA sequence: TGTGCCAGCAGCCGCGACAGGGTGGGGTGGAACGAGCAGTACTTC.